Presented here are 4 T cell receptor beta chains from one specimen sequenced in a study of technical replicates of blood from a few donors. Libraries were prepared by immunoSEQ multiplex PCR; TCRdb keeps only in-frame clonotypes and omits some of them. The data contain about 98,000 clones, 95% of them singletons. Sample: T cells isolated from PBMCs. These TCRs come from a human donor in good health.

The CDR3 reads CATSRISGTGEETQYF. In DNA, the CDR3 is TGTGCCACCAGCAGAATCTCCGGGACAGGTGAAGAGACCCAGTACTTC. The chain links TRBV15 to TRBJ2-5, with 8 bases that match TRBD1. V shed 2 bases, J shed 3 bases, and the junction held 8 bases outside the gene matches. The CDR3 consists of 16 residues. Germline CDR1 and CDR2: LNHNV and YYDKDF (reference sequence).

The rearrangement joins TRBV5-5 to TRBJ1-4, with 8 positions matching TRBD1. V trimming: 1 base; J trimming: 5 bases; junction bases outside the gene matches: 4. Germline assignment: CDR1 SGHKS and CDR2 YYEKEE (reference sequence). The CDR3 is 15 amino acids. CDR3 residues: CASSLFRGRNEKLFF. In DNA form, the CDR3 reads TGTGCCAGCAGCTTGTTCAGGGGGCGGAATGAAAAACTGTTTTTT.

The CDR3 region is CASRLGRGWTGELFF. In DNA, the CDR3 is TGTGCCAGCAGGCTTGGCCGGGGGTGGACCGGGGAGCTGTTTTTT. The V call is TRBV6-1, the J call TRBJ2-2, with D possibly being TRBD2 (6 bases). Trimming removed 6 bases from V and 5 bases from J, with 16 bases in between. The CDR3 length is 15 residues. The germline V gene has CDR1 MNHNS and CDR2 SASEGT.

The DNA of the CDR3 is TGCGCCAGCAGCCAAATACAGGCCTACGAGCAGTACTTC. Translated, it gives CASSQIQAYEQYF. This chain uses TRBV4-1 with TRBJ2-7, with D tentatively TRBD1 (5 bases). Germline CDR1 is MGHRA and CDR2 is YSYEKL. Trimming took off 2 bases at V and 2 bases at J, with 7 bases between the two ends. This CDR3 has 13 residues.